A selection of T cell receptor beta chains follows, all from one sample in a study of control samples from healthy donors and cancer patients. The assay was immunoSEQ multiplex PCR, and TCRdb's table has in-frame clones only and misses some. The data show approximately 89,000 clones, over 75% seen once. Sample: blood. The receptor set was obtained from a woman in her thirties or forties in good health. Both conserved end residues are part of each CDR3. The order of the fields is V gene, J gene, clone size, D gene, CDR3 protein, CDR3 DNA. D genes are given only for firm matches. The size entry is marked missing in some rows and otherwise reads once, few, many or a size class.

>TRBV7-6|TRBJ1-6|few|TRBD1
CASSLAGGQGNNSPLHF
TGTGCCAGCAGCTTAGCTGGGGGACAGGGGAATAATTCACCCCTCCACTTT
>TRBV24-1|TRBJ2-7|NA|TRBD2
CATSVQGGHEQYF
TGTGCCACCAGTGTCCAGGGAGGGCACGAGCAGTACTTC
>TRBV7-9|TRBJ2-7|NA|NA
CASSRPFGEQYF
TGTGCCAGCAGCCGCCCATTCGGCGAGCAGTACTTC
>TRBV5-6|TRBJ2-7|NA|TRBD1
CASSTGPGQGAQEQYF
TGTGCCAGCAGCACCGGACCGGGACAGGGGGCGCAGGAGCAGTACTTC
>TRBV27|TRBJ1-1|once|NA
CASSFRKGNTEAFF
TGTGCCAGCAGTTTCCGGAAAGGGAACACTGAAGCTTTCTTT
>TRBV19|TRBJ1-4|few|TRBD1
CASRPGQATNEKLFF
TGTGCCAGTAGACCCGGACAGGCAACTAATGAAAAACTGTTTTTT
>TRBV9|TRBJ1-6|NA|TRBD1
CASSFRGTGDLHF
TGTGCCAGCAGCTTCCGAGGGACAGGGGACCTCCACTTT
>TRBV5-5|TRBJ1-2|NA|NA
CASSLGSSLLYYGYTF
TGTGCCAGCAGCTTGGGCTCCAGCCTTCTCTACTATGGCTACACCTTC
>TRBV9|TRBJ1-1|NA|TRBD1
CASSPRTGYDGEAFF
TGTGCCAGCAGCCCCCGGACAGGGTATGATGGTGAAGCTTTCTTT
>TRBV27|TRBJ1-4|NA|NA
CASSLWGANEKLFF
TGTGCCAGCAGTTTATGGGGAGCTAATGAAAAACTGTTTTTT
>TRBV3-1/TRBV3-2|TRBJ2-5|NA|TRBD1
CASSLRQGYQETQYF
TGTGCCAGCAGCCTCAGACAGGGGTACCAAGAGACCCAGTACTTC
>TRBV3-1/TRBV3-2|TRBJ1-3|NA|NA
CASSQDQSSGNTIYF
TGTGCCAGCAGCCAAGATCAGAGCTCTGGAAACACCATATATTTT
>TRBV4-3|TRBJ1-6|NA|NA
CASSQSLSGNSPLHF
TGCGCCAGCAGCCAATCCCTCAGTGGGAATTCACCCCTCCACTTT
>TRBV6-6|TRBJ1-5|NA|TRBD1
CASSDPGQVNQPQHF
TGTGCCAGCAGTGACCCTGGACAGGTAAATCAGCCCCAGCATTTT
>TRBV30|TRBJ1-5|NA|NA
CAWSKGYSNQPQHF
TGTGCCTGGAGTAAAGGATATAGCAATCAGCCCCAGCATTTT
>TRBV6-1|TRBJ1-5|NA|TRBD1
CASSEVVRDRGRYGQPQHF
TGTGCCAGCAGTGAAGTTGTCCGGGACAGGGGGCGCTATGGTCAGCCCCAGCATTTT
>TRBV7-9|TRBJ2-5|NA|TRBD1
CASSYGQGGTVNKETQYF
TGTGCCAGCAGCTACGGACAGGGTGGCACGGTCAACAAAGAGACCCAGTACTTC
>TRBV7-2|TRBJ1-1|once|NA
CASSLQGLLNTEAFF
TGTGCCAGCAGCTTACAGGGTCTCCTGAACACTGAAGCTTTCTTT
>TRBV6-5|TRBJ2-1|NA|TRBD2
CASSQTSGLNEQFF
TGTGCCAGCAGTCAGACTAGCGGGCTTAATGAGCAGTTCTTC
>TRBV19|TRBJ1-2|NA|NA
CASSIPMARNYGYTF
TGTGCCAGTAGTATCCCGATGGCCCGGAACTATGGCTACACCTTC
>TRBV6-5|TRBJ2-7|NA|NA
CASSSGQTYEQYF
TGTGCCAGCAGTTCCGGACAAACCTACGAGCAGTACTTC
>TRBV5-6|TRBJ2-2|NA|NA
CASSLPGRPGELFF
TGTGCCAGCAGCTTGCCAGGGAGGCCCGGGGAGCTGTTTTTT
>TRBV14|TRBJ1-5|NA|NA
CASSLGAGQPQHF
TGTGCCAGCAGCCTGGGGGCAGGGCAGCCCCAGCATTTT
>TRBV6-5|TRBJ2-7|few|TRBD1
CAGAQGAEPPYEQYF
TGTGCCGGCGCTCAGGGGGCGGAACCTCCCTACGAGCAGTACTTC
>TRBV3-1/TRBV3-2|TRBJ1-1|NA|NA
CASSQGKGRVVAFF
TGTGCCAGCAGCCAAGGAAAGGGGCGAGTTGTAGCTTTCTTT
>TRBV30|TRBJ1-2|NA|NA
CAWSAGLGVYGYTF
TGTGCCTGGAGTGCAGGGTTGGGGGTTTATGGCTACACCTTC
>TRBV27|TRBJ1-2|NA|NA
CASRPDSSYGYTF
TGTGCCAGCAGACCCGACAGCTCCTATGGCTACACCTTC
>TRBV6-5|TRBJ1-6|NA|NA
CASRRDFSYNSPLHF
TGTGCCAGCAGGAGGGATTTCTCCTATAATTCACCCCTCCACTTT
>TRBV4-3|TRBJ2-5|NA|NA
CASSQDLGNSHETQYF
TGCGCCAGCAGCCAAGATCTGGGGAACTCGCATGAGACCCAGTACTTC
>TRBV24-1|TRBJ2-7|few|TRBD2
CATSDFSLLAGGLYEQYF
TGTGCCACCAGTGACTTCTCATTACTAGCGGGGGGGCTGTACGAGCAGTACTTC
>TRBV6-2/TRBV6-3|TRBJ1-5|NA|NA
CASSYGSWRMGNQPQHF
TGTGCCAGCAGTTACGGTAGTTGGCGGATGGGCAATCAGCCCCAGCATTTT
>TRBV11-3|TRBJ2-1|NA|NA
CASRRGDTYNEQFF
TGTGCCAGCAGACGGGGGGACACCTACAATGAGCAGTTCTTC
>TRBV19|TRBJ2-2|NA|NA
CASSIGPGRDTGELFF
TGTGCCAGTAGTATAGGTCCGGGGCGGGACACCGGGGAGCTGTTTTTT
>TRBV4-2|TRBJ2-5|NA|NA
CASSQKAQSQETQYF
TGTGCCAGCAGCCAGAAAGCACAGAGCCAAGAGACCCAGTACTTC
>TRBV20-1|TRBJ1-5|NA|NA
CSASFRGHLVRSQHF
TGCAGTGCTAGTTTTCGAGGACACCTAGTAAGGTCCCAGCATTTT
>TRBV10-1|TRBJ2-1|NA|TRBD2
CASSGDPFLAGGNNEQFF
TGCGCCAGCAGTGGGGACCCCTTTCTAGCGGGGGGGAACAATGAGCAGTTCTTC
>TRBV5-4|TRBJ1-3|NA|TRBD1
CASSPTGATGNTIYF
TGTGCCAGCAGCCCGACAGGGGCTACTGGAAACACCATATATTTT
>TRBV7-2|TRBJ1-3|NA|NA
CASSLGPIVSGNTIYF
TGTGCCAGCAGCTTAGGTCCTATCGTCTCTGGAAACACCATATATTTT
>TRBV3-1/TRBV3-2|TRBJ2-5|NA|TRBD2
CASSHAGTKQETQYF
TGTGCCAGCAGCCATGCCGGGACTAAGCAAGAGACCCAGTACTTC
>TRBV30|TRBJ1-4|NA|TRBD1
CAWRRQGRGGEKLFF
TGTGCCTGGAGGAGACAGGGGAGAGGTGGAGAAAAACTGTTTTTT
>TRBV10-3|TRBJ2-2|once|TRBD2
CAISRLAGVAGELFF
TGTGCCATCAGCCGTCTAGCGGGGGTCGCCGGGGAGCTGTTTTTT
>TRBV6-1|TRBJ2-5|NA|TRBD2
CASSAPGLAGQETQYF
TGTGCCAGCAGTGCTCCGGGACTAGCGGGGCAAGAGACCCAGTACTTC
>TRBV7-8|TRBJ1-1|NA|NA
CASSLGSEAFF
TGTGCCAGCAGCTTAGGGTCTGAAGCTTTCTTT
>TRBV7-9|TRBJ2-2|many|TRBD2
CASSFPSGGADTGELFF
TGTGCCAGCAGCTTCCCTAGCGGGGGGGCCGACACCGGGGAGCTGTTTTTT
>TRBV19|TRBJ2-5|NA|NA
CASSPADYQGQETQYF
TGTGCCAGTAGTCCCGCAGATTACCAGGGGCAAGAGACCCAGTACTTC
>TRBV21-1|TRBJ1-4|NA|NA
CASSIQRERGEKLFF
TGTGCCAGCAGCATACAGAGGGAACGTGGCGAAAAACTGTTTTTT